The clone carrying this TCR beta chain has at least ten counts. This record belongs to a study of T cell repertoires in cytomegalovirus infection. Using its own MiXCR run on the reads, TCRdb lists one record per CDR3 protein. The sample records tens of thousands of distinct CDR3 sequences, 3% to 4.5% being singletons. Germline loops: CDR1 SGHTA, CDR2 FQGNSA. The ends were cut back, 5 bases at V and 10 bases at J, with 21 bases in the middle. The CDR3 length is 15 residues. The receptor was isolated from a human donor in good health (CMV status not recorded). Some clones in this sample may be carry-over from other donors' samples. The V call is TRBV7-2, the J call TRBJ2-1; D perhaps matches TRBD2 (7 bases). Material: PBMCs. The chain's CDR3 is CASSPVLSGGLEQFF. DNA for the CDR3: TGTGCCAGCAGCCCTGTTCTGTCGGGGGGCCTGGAGCAGTTCTTC.